The clone carrying this T cell receptor beta chain was found many times. No antigen is known for it. From the 5' RACE reads, TCRdb called clonotypes with MiXCR, one entry per CDR3 protein. The table records 150,000 to 200,000 distinct CDR3 sequences, 11% of them present only once. This sample stems from a study of CD8 T cells in ankylosing spondylitis. Study-wide findings and caveats: Disease-linked clones were reportedly significantly enriched in matched ankylosing spondylitis synovial fluid. Before this, some motif variants had been reported in reactive arthritis synovial fluid and blood. One TCR beta motif, made up of roughly eight highly homologous variants, appeared characteristic of ankylosing spondylitis blood.

The CDR3 has 13 residues. The germline gives CDR1 WNHNN, CDR2 SYGVQD (reference sequence). V was clipped by 5 bases and J by 5 bases, with 13 bases between them. The sequencing input was blood, either unsorted or a sorted T cell fraction (not recorded which). The sequence derives from a male donor with ankylosing spondylitis or in good health (not recorded which). This chain uses TRBV10-1 with TRBJ2-7; D uncertain. CDR3 sequence: CASSNRLGDEQYF. CDR3 DNA: TGCGCCAGCAGTAACCGGCTGGGTGACGAGCAGTACTTC.